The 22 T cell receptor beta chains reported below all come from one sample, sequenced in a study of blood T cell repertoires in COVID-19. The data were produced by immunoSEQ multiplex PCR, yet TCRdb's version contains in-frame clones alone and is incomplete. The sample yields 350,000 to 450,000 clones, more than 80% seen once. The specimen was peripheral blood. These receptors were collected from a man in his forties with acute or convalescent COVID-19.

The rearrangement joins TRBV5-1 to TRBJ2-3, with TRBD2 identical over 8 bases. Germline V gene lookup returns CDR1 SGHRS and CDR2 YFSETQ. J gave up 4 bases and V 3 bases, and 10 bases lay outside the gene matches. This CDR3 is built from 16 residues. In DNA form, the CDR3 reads TGCGCCAGCAGCTATACGGGGGGGCAAGCGGCAGATACGCAGTATTTT. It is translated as CASSYTGGQAADTQYF.

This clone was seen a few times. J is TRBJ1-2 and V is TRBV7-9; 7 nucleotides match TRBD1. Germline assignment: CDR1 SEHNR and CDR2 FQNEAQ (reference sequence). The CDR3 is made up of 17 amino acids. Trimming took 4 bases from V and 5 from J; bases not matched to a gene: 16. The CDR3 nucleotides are TGTGCCAGCAGCTCCCACCGGTCCAGTCGACAGGGATATGGCTACACCTTC. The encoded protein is CASSSHRSSRQGYGYTF. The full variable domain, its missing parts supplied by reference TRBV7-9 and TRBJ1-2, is DTGVSQNPRHKITKRGQNVTFRCDPISEHNRLYWYRQTLGQGPEFLTYFQNEAQLEKSRLLSDRFSAERPKGSFSTLEIQRTEQGDSAMYLCASSSHRSSRQGYGYTFGSGTRLTVV.

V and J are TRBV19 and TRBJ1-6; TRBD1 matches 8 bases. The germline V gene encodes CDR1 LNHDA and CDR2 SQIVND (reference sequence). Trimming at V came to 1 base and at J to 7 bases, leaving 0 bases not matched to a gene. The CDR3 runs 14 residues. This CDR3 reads CASSIGTGNSPLHF. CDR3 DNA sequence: TGTGCCAGTAGTATAGGGACAGGGAATTCACCCCTCCACTTT.

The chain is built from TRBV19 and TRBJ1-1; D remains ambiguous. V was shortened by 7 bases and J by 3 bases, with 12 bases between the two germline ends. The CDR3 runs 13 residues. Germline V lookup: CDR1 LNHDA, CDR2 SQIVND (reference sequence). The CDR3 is CASIEAPYTEAFF. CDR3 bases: TGTGCCAGTATTGAGGCCCCGTACACTGAAGCTTTCTTT.

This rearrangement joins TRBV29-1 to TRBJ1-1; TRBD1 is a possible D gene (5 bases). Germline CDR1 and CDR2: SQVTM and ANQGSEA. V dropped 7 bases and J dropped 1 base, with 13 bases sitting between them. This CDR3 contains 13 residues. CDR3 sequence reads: CSALLGGNTEAFF. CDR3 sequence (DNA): TGCAGCGCCCTTCTGGGGGGGAACACTGAAGCTTTCTTT.

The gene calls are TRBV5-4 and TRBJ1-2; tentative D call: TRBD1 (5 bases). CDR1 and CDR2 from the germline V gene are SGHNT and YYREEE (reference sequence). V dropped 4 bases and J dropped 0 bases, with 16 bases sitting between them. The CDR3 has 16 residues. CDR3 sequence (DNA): TGTGCCAGCAGCCGACCAGGGCCCCCGACTAACTATGGCTACACCTTC. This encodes CASSRPGPPTNYGYTF.

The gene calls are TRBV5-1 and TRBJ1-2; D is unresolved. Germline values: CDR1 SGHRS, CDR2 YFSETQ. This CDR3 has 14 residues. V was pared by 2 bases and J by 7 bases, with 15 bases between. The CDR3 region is CASSLGSEVVGYTF. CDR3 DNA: TGCGCCAGCAGCTTAGGTTCGGAGGTAGTTGGCTACACCTTC.

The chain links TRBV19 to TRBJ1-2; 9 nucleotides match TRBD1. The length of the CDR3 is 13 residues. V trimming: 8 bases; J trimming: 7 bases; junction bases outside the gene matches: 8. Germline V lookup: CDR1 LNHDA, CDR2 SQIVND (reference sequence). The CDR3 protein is CASVGQGFSGYTF. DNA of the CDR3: TGTGCCAGTGTAGGACAGGGGTTTAGTGGCTACACCTTC.

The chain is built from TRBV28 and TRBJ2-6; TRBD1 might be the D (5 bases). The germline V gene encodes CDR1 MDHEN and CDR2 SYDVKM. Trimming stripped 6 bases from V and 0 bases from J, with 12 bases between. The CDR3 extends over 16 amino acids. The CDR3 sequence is CASSQPQGSGANVLTF. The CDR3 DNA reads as TGTGCCAGCAGCCAACCTCAGGGCTCTGGGGCCAACGTCCTGACTTTC.

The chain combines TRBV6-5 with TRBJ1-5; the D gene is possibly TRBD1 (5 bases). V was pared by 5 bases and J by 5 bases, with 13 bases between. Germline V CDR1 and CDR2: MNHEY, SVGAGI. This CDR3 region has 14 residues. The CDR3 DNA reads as TGTGCCAGCAGTAGGGACTCCCCTGATCAGCCCCAGCATTTT. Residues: CASSRDSPDQPQHF.

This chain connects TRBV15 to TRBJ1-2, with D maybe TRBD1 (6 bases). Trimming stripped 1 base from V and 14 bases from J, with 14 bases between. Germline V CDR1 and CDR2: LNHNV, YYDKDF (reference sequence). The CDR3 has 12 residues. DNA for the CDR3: TGTGCCACCAGCAGAGTTCAGGGGCGAGCTACCTTC. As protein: CATSRVQGRATF.

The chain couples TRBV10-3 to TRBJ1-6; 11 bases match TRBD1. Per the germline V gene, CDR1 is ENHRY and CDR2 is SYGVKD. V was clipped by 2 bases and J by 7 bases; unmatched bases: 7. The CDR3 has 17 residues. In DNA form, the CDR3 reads TGTGCCATCAGTGAGCCGGGACAGGGGGGAAACAATTCACCCCTCCACTTT. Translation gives CAISEPGQGGNNSPLHF.

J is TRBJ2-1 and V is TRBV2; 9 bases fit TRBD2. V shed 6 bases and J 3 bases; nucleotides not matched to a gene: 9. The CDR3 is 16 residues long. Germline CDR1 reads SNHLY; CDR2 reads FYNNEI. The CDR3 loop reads CASRQRGAEVYNEQFF. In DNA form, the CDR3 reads TGTGCCAGCAGGCAGCGGGGGGCCGAGGTCTACAATGAGCAGTTCTTC. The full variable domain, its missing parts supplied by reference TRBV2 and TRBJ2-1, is EPEVTQTPSHQVTQMGQEVILRCVPISNHLYFYWYRQILGQKVEFLVSFYNNEISEKSEIFDDQFSVERPDGSNFTLKIRSTKLEDSAMYFCASRQRGAEVYNEQFFGPGTRLTVL.

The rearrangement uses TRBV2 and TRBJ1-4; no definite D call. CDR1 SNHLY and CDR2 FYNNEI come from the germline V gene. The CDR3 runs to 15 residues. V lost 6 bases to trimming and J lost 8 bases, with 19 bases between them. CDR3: CASRDEGQPIEKLFF. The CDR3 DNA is TGTGCCAGCAGGGACGAGGGCCAACCGATCGAAAAACTGTTTTTT.

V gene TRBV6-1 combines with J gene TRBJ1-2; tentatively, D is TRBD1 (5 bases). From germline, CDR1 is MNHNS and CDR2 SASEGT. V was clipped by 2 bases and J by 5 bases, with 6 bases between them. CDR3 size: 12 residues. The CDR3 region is CASSEQGYGYTF. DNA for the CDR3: TGTGCCAGCAGTGAACAGGGATATGGCTACACCTTC.

The CDR3 loop is CASSPLAGLAGSTQYF. Here the CDR3 DNA reads TGTGCCAGCTCACCACTAGCGGGACTAGCGGGGAGTACGCAGTATTTT. This chain connects TRBV18 to TRBJ2-3, with TRBD2 matching 13 bases. Germline CDR1 is KGHSH and CDR2 is LQKENI. The V and J ends lost 1 base and 8 bases, in that order; junction bases with no gene match: 6. The CDR3 totals 16 residues.

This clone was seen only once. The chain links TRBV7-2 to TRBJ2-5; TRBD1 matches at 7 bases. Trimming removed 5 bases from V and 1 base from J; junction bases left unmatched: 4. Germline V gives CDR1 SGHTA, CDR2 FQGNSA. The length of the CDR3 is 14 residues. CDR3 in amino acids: CASSTRQGQETQYF. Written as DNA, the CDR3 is TGTGCCAGCAGCACAAGACAGGGCCAAGAGACCCAGTACTTC.

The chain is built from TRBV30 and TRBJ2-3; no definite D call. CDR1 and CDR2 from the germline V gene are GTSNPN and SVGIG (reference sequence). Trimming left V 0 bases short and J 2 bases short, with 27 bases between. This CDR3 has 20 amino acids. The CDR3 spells CAWSVHRSVVLPGITDTQYF. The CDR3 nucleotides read TGTGCCTGGAGTGTACATAGGTCTGTTGTCCTGCCGGGTATCACAGATACGCAGTATTTT.

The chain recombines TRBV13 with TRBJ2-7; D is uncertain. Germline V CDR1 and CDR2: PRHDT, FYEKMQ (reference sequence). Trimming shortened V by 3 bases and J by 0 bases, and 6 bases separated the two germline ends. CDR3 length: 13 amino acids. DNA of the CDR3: TGTGCCAGCAGCTTGGAGAGCTCCTACGAGCAGTACTTC. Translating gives CASSLESSYEQYF.

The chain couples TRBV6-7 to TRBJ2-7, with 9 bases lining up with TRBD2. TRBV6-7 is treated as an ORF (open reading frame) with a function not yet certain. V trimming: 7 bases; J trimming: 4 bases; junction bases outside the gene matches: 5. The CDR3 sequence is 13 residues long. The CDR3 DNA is TGTGCCAGCATACGCAGCGGGAGGTACGAGCAGTACTTC. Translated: CASIRSGRYEQYF.

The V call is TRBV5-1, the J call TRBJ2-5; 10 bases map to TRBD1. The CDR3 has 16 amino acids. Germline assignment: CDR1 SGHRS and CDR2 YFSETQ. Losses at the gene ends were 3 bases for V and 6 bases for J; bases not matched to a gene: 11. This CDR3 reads CASSSTSGQGTKTQYF. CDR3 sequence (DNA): TGCGCCAGCAGCTCAACATCGGGACAGGGGACAAAGACCCAGTACTTC.

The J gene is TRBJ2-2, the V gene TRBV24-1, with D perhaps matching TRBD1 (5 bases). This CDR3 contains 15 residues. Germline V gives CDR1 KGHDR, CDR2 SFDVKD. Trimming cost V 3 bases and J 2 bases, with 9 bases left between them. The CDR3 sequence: CATSDLWGNTGELFF. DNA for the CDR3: TGTGCCACCAGTGATCTTTGGGGCAACACCGGGGAGCTGTTTTTT.